The T cell receptor (beta chain) under discussion was sequenced for a study of T-cell reconstitution after alpha-beta-depleted transplantation in children. V lost 0 bases and J lost 0, with 8 bases in between. The CDR3 runs to 16 residues. Germline-derived CDR1 and CDR2 are SGHTA and FQGNSA. Points on this clonotype: The antigen is undetermined.

Findings and caveats of the study: Newly produced T cells mostly accounted for T-cell counts and diversity one year post-transplant. About two months after transplant, alpha-beta T cells reportedly came from several hundred expanded graft clones.

The TCRbeta library incorporated unique molecular identifiers. MiXCR, applied by TCRdb to the PCR reads, yields one record per CDR3 protein. The sample lists hundreds of thousands of distinct CDR3 sequences; roughly 17% were seen once. Sequences were derived from PBMCs, mostly from graft donor cells, sampled 360 days after TCRalphabeta/CD19-depleted stem cell transplant. This rearrangement joins TRBV7-2 to TRBJ2-2; tentatively, D is TRBD1 (6 bases). This receptor was taken from a male patient between 2 and 9 years old who had a stem cell transplant for acute lymphoblastic leukemia, so the T cells may come from the graft donor. In DNA form, the CDR3 reads TGTGCCAGCAGCTTAGCTCCAGGGGCGAACACCGGGGAGCTGTTTTTT. Translation gives CASSLAPGANTGELFF.